The subject of this entry is one T cell receptor (beta chain). All CD3G-deficient patients showed autoimmunity, more severe in two. This specimen comes from a study of regulatory T cells. Amplification used 52 TRBV primers and 13 TRBJ primers. Generated by immunoSEQ multiplex PCR, the TCRdb table keeps only in-frame clones and is missing some. The sample consists of approximately 9,000 clones, nearly 85% of them appearing once. The origin of this receptor is a person under 35 with CD3G deficiency. Sequencing input: CD8+ T cells sorted from blood.

DNA of the CDR3: TGTGCCAGCAGTGACCGGTACGAGCAGTACTTC. As protein: CASSDRYEQYF. This sequence joins TRBV6-1 and TRBJ2-7; D uncertain. The CDR3 length is 11 residues. Trimming took off 3 bases at V and 4 bases at J, with 4 bases between the two ends. The germline CDR1 and CDR2 sequences are MNHNS and SASEGT.